This paragraph reports one T cell receptor beta chain. This clonotype was observed a few times. Its antigen remains undetermined. No base quality information exists; no much larger clone differs at one position. These data originate in a study of T-cell memory formation after mild COVID-19 (dated by TCRdb to the early 2020s). For context, the study as a whole: TCR sequence clusters from the two donors were found to be largely donor specific. Two young, previously healthy adult volunteers made up the cohort, one male and one female. In two donors, T-cell clones that expanded and contracted after mild COVID-19 were tracked by sequencing TCRalpha and TCRbeta repertoires over time.

These reads were obtained on an Illumina NovaSeq 6000. TCRalpha and TCRbeta cDNA libraries were built by 5'RACE with constant-segment primers, adding sample barcodes and unique molecular identifiers. Trizol reagent was used to extract RNA from every sample. Amplification of the libraries took two PCR steps, and the second step added a second sample barcode plus Illumina TruSeq adapters. The libraries were sequenced on an Illumina NovaSeq using 2 x 150 bp paired-end reads. Turning to the authors' computational methods: With migec v1.2.7, reads were demultiplexed and then collapsed into UMI-guided consensus sequences. Using mixcr v2.1.11, UMI consensuses were aligned to TRA and TRB V and J templates and then assembled into clonotypes. Expanded or contracted clonotypes were those called significant by both edgeR and NoisET, with noise models trained on biological replicates. For edgeR calls, the cutoffs were a false discovery rate-adjusted p below 0.01 and a log2 fold-change threshold of 1. As an exploratory analysis of dynamics, PCA with hierarchical clustering was applied to max-normalized trajectories of the 1000 most abundant clonotypes. The CD4 or CD8 phenotype of responding clones was assigned using the separately sequenced CD4+ and CD8+ repertoires. In TCRdb, the public reads were trimmed at Q25 with fastp and aligned with MiXCR, with productive beta chains retained. Each entry merges the rows of one CDR3 protein and shows their most common DNA and genes. It is TCRdb's table, rather than the study itself, that gives the V and J calls and clone size. The sample profile shows about 440,000 distinct CDR3 sequences; about 20% of them were found once. The ten largest clones add up to roughly 8.4% of the sample.

The CDR3 starts with the cysteine, ends with the phenylalanine, and has 15 residues. The retained sequence is limited to the CDR3, 45 bases, with the frame set at the first base. After removal of 0 bases from V and 7 bases from J, the junction retains 8 bases not matched to a gene. The germline V gene provides CDR1 LGHNA and CDR2 YSLEER. The study at large found these results: Some responding clones were detected in pre-infection memory, which suggested that pre-existing cross-reactive memory T cells had joined the SARS-CoV-2 response. Only two mild cases were covered by the study, and larger cohorts that include severe cases with pre-infection samples were considered necessary. Contracting CD4+ clones appeared mostly in the CM and EM memory subsets, whereas CD8+ clones were enriched in EMRA. From day 15 to 85, contracting clones showed balanced CD4/CD8 phenotypes, whereas a second wave of clones that expanded from day 15 to 37 leaned towards CD4+. Whether the second-wave clones peaking on day 37 were SARS-CoV-2 specific was not confirmed.

PBMCs were isolated by Ficoll-Paque density gradient centrifugation. Sequencing used PBMCs or a T cell subset sorted from them (not recorded which). The clonotype originates from an adult woman who had mild COVID-19 (a few samples of this study predate the infection). The sample titles of this study are shuffled in the database, so cell type and time point are left out; the donor was told from shared clones. The chain is encoded by TRBV4-3 joined to TRBJ2-7; the junction holds 8 bases that match TRBD1. The DNA sequence reads TGCGCCAGCAGCCAAGATGGGACAGGAGGGAGGGAGCAGTACTTC. Translated, it gives CASSQDGTGGREQYF.